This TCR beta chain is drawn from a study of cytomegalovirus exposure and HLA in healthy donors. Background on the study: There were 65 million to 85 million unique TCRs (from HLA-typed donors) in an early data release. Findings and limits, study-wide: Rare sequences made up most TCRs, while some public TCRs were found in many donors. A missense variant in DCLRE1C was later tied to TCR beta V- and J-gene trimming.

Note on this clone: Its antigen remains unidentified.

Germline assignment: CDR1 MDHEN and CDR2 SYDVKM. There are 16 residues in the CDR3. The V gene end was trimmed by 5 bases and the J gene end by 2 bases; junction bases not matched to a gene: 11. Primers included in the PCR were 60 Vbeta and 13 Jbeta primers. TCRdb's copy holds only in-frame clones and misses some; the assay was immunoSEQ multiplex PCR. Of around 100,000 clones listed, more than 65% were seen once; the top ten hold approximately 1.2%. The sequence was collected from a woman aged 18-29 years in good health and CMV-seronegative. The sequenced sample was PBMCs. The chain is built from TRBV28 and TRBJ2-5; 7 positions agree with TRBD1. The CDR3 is CASSPPGRGFQETQYF. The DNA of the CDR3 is TGTGCCAGCAGTCCCCCAGGCAGGGGGTTTCAAGAGACCCAGTACTTC.